This T cell receptor (beta chain) was recorded in a study of cytomegalovirus exposure and HLA in healthy donors. As regards this clone: Its antigen is not known.

Study results and caveats: CMV serostatus alone was available as immune exposure information. According to the study, roughly 160 TCR beta chains were cytomegalovirus-associated.

Amplification used 60 Vbeta primers and 13 Jbeta primers. Data came from immunoSEQ multiplex PCR; TCRdb stores just in-frame clones and leaves some out. The data include about 51,000 clones; the top ten clones carry 20% to 30%. Germline V gene lookup returns CDR1 GTSNPN and CDR2 SVGIG (reference sequence). J lost 0 bases, V lost 2 bases, and 3 bases had no gene match. The CDR3 has 14 amino acids. The chain couples TRBV30 to TRBJ1-1; 7 nucleotides line up with TRBD1. What was sequenced was PBMCs. The TCR comes from a man aged 35 to 55 in good health and CMV-seropositive. DNA of the CDR3: TGTGCCTGGAGTCCGGGACAGTTGAACACTGAAGCTTTCTTT. Its translation: CAWSPGQLNTEAFF.